The 13 T cell receptor beta chains listed next were all sequenced from one sample in a study of blood T cell repertoires in COVID-19 (dated by TCRdb to the early 2020s). The library was generated by the immunoSEQ multiplex PCR assay. Not all clones reach the TCRdb copy of this immuneACCESS table, which keeps in-frame sequences only. Checked studies attribute under half of the gap to unresolved V genes and leave the rest unexplained. In this sample the table shows around 270,000 clones, around 90% of which occur a single time. 4% of the sample comes from the top ten. Sequencing used peripheral blood. These receptors came from a man in his 60s who had recovered from COVID-19.

The chain joins TRBV7-9 to TRBJ2-1, with TRBD2 as a possible D gene (5 bases). Germline V lookup: CDR1 SEHNR, CDR2 FQNEAQ (reference sequence). CDR3 length: 15 amino acids. The CDR3 sequence: CAVNRGQVNYNEQFF. DNA of the CDR3: TGTGCAGTCAATAGAGGGCAGGTTAACTACAATGAGCAGTTCTTC.

The rearrangement uses TRBV6-1 and TRBJ1-6; 8 positions agree with TRBD1. The CDR3 sequence is 15 residues long. J gave up 6 bases and V 1 base, and 2 bases lay outside the gene matches. In germline, CDR1 is MNHNS, CDR2 SASEGT. In DNA, the CDR3 is TGTGCCAGCAGTGAAGGGGACAGGATTAATTCACCCCTCCACTTT. It translates to CASSEGDRINSPLHF.

The gene calls are TRBV7-9 and TRBJ1-2; D may be TRBD1 (6 bases). The V gene's germline CDR1 is SEHNR and CDR2 FQNEAQ (reference sequence). Between the trimmed V and J ends, which lost 7 bases and 4 bases, there was a span of 22 bases. The CDR3 loop spans 16 amino acids. The CDR3 protein is CASTKPDQGIVYGYTF. As DNA, the CDR3 is TGTGCCAGCACCAAACCTGATCAGGGGATTGTCTATGGCTACACCTTC. Filled out from reference TRBV7-9 and TRBJ1-2, the complete variable domain reads DTGVSQNPRHKITKRGQNVTFRCDPISEHNRLYWYRQTLGQGPEFLTYFQNEAQLEKSRLLSDRFSAERPKGSFSTLEIQRTEQGDSAMYLCASTKPDQGIVYGYTFGSGTRLTVV.

The chain carries TRBV18 and TRBJ1-1; maybe TRBD1 (5 bases). The CDR3 runs 14 residues. With 2 bases removed from V and 1 base from J, the gap between germline ends came to 8 bases. Germline CDR1 is KGHSH and CDR2 is LQKENI. The CDR3 protein is CASSPIQENTEAFF. As DNA, the CDR3 is TGTGCCAGCTCACCAATACAGGAGAACACTGAAGCTTTCTTT. The full variable domain, its missing parts supplied by reference TRBV18 and TRBJ1-1, is NAGVMQNPRHLVRRRGQEARLRCSPMKGHSHVYWYRQLPEEGLKFMVYLQKENIIDESGMPKERFSAEFPKEGPSILRIQQVVRGDSAAYFCASSPIQENTEAFFGQGTRLTVV.

To note about this clone: Distinct nucleotide sequences in the sample also encode this CDR3. The rearrangement links TRBV7-2 to TRBJ1-3, with D possibly TRBD1 on 6 matching bases. CDR1 is SGHTA, CDR2 FQGNSA, per germline. V gave up 2 bases and J gave up 4 bases, with 9 bases separating them. There are 14 residues in the CDR3. CDR3 residues: CASSLQGSGNTIYF. The CDR3, as DNA: TGTGCCAGCAGCTTACAGGGGTCAGGAAACACCATATATTTT.

V is TRBV2 and J is TRBJ2-3; the D gene is possibly TRBD1 (5 bases). The CDR3 is 12 residues long. Germline CDR1 reads SNHLY; CDR2 reads FYNNEI. The V and J ends lost 10 bases and 1 base respectively, with 9 bases between them. CDR3 DNA sequence: TGTGCCACCCAAGGGGGCACAGATACGCAGTATTTT. Translation gives CATQGGTDTQYF.

The gene calls are TRBV6-5 and TRBJ2-2; weak D call: TRBD1 (5 bases). V dropped 4 bases and J dropped 1 base, with 7 bases sitting between them. The CDR3 runs 14 residues. In germline, CDR1 is MNHEY, CDR2 SVGAGI. The CDR3: CASSSTGNTGELFF. CDR3 sequence (DNA): TGTGCCAGCAGTTCAACAGGGAACACCGGGGAGCTGTTTTTT.

The V gene is TRBV11-2, the J gene TRBJ1-1, with a tentative D call TRBD1 (6 bases). This CDR3 has 14 amino acids. Germline V lookup: CDR1 SGHAT, CDR2 FQNNGV. Trimming cost V 5 bases and J 1 base, with 11 bases left between them. DNA for the CDR3: TGTGCCAGCAGCCAAAACAGGGCGAACACTGAAGCTTTCTTT. Translated, it gives CASSQNRANTEAFF.

This sequence joins TRBV28 and TRBJ1-2; 9 bases line up with TRBD1. After removal of 3 bases from V and 8 bases from J, the junction contained 25 bases not matched to a gene. The CDR3 spans 20 residues. Germline V CDR1 and CDR2: MDHEN, SYDVKM. This CDR3 reads CASSLSSLGHTGGASYGYTF. CDR3 sequence (DNA): TGTGCCAGCAGTTTGAGTTCCTTGGGGCATACAGGGGGCGCGAGCTACGGCTACACCTTC.

The chain combines TRBV7-9 with TRBJ2-1; 7 bases are a match to TRBD1. The J segment lost 9 bases and the V segment lost 4 bases, leaving 12 bases of the junction unmatched. Germline CDR1 and CDR2: SEHNR and FQNEAQ (reference sequence). This CDR3 contains 15 residues. The CDR3 loop is CASSSGTVSMSEQFF. CDR3 coding DNA: TGTGCCAGCAGCTCCGGGACAGTAAGTATGAGTGAGCAGTTCTTC.

The table lists this clone with a count of one. The chain uses TRBV7-9 and TRBJ1-1; a possible D gene is TRBD1 (5 bases). Germline V gives CDR1 SEHNR, CDR2 FQNEAQ (reference sequence). V shed 7 bases and J shed 8 bases, with 17 bases lying between them. CDR3 size: 13 residues. CDR3 sequence: CASNRADGGEAFF. The CDR3 DNA reads TGTGCCAGCAACCGGGCAGACGGGGGGGAAGCTTTCTTT.

The V call is TRBV5-1, the J call TRBJ2-7, with 11 bases aligning to TRBD1. The CDR3 is 15 amino acids. Germline V gives CDR1 SGHRS, CDR2 YFSETQ. V shed 4 bases and J 3 bases; nucleotides not matched to a gene: 6. For the CDR3, the DNA is TGCGCCAGCAGCCGTCTAGGGACAGGGGGCTACGAGCAGTACTTC. Encoded protein: CASSRLGTGGYEQYF.

The chain is built from TRBV10-1 and TRBJ2-1; 9 bases are shared with TRBD1. V shed 2 bases, J shed 8 bases, and the junction held 7 bases outside the gene matches. Germline lookup yields CDR1 WNHNN and CDR2 SYGVQD (reference sequence). CDR3 length: 15 residues. The CDR3 DNA reads as TGCGCCAGCAGTGAGGGGGACAGGGCCGCATATGAGCAGTTCTTC. This sequence encodes CASSEGDRAAYEQFF.